The rows below give T cell receptor beta chains drawn from one sample of a study of T-cell memory formation after mild COVID-19. TCRdb re-analysed the 5' RACE reads in MiXCR, keeping a single row per CDR3 protein. This sample has hundreds of thousands of distinct CDR3 sequences; 20% to 25% occur once, and the top ten carry around 8.1%. Sequenced input: PBMCs or a T cell subset sorted from them (not recorded which). The receptors were sampled from an adult woman who had mild COVID-19 (a few samples of this study predate the infection). Cell type and time point are not known. Both conserved end residues are part of each CDR3. Each record gives: V gene, CDR3 protein.

>TRBV24-1
CATSDAGGGETQYF
>TRBV7-2
CASSRRRGAGELFF
>TRBV20-1
CSARDSVLDTQYF
>TRBV5-1
CASSWGTGETDTQYF
>TRBV2
CASSEARRTGPDEKLFF
>TRBV4-1
CASSHPQDGESYEQYF
>TRBV6-2/TRBV6-3
CASSSGDYPDNEQFF
>TRBV6-6
CASSYSFAFF
>TRBV27
CASRPPDRGLTDTQYF
>TRBV6-5
CASRIQGNYGYTF
>TRBV20-1
CSARLGGGIRNTEAFF
>TRBV5-1
CASSTGSTGGITEAFF
>TRBV9
CASSVAPGTDTQYF
>TRBV4-3
CASSQDRSGLGYTF
>TRBV5-1
CASSSGPGPTYEQYF
>TRBV28
CASSIYGHIYEQYF
>TRBV7-2
CASSFRGTGVHGYTF
>TRBV6-2/TRBV6-3
CASSYSSLGVAGGTYEQYF
>TRBV3-1
CASSQEGGQGTYEQYF
>TRBV5-1
CASSLAFALKETQYF
>TRBV6-5
CATQSRDNTEAFF
>TRBV7-6
CASSSGGGTQYF
>TRBV6-2/TRBV6-3
CASREKATNYEQYF
>TRBV29-1
CSVEVLRQNEQFF
>TRBV18
CASSPIRSDSGANVLTF
>TRBV6-1
CASSEHSGGGQTQYF
>TRBV12-3/TRBV12-4
CASSYQGSTDTQYF
>TRBV15
CATSRDVARLAGAYEQYF
>TRBV10-3
CAIRQGEVGNEQFF
>TRBV7-9
CASSLPGATNEKLFF
>TRBV3-1
CASSSGTHYEQYF
>TRBV12-3/TRBV12-4
CASSTTGGVGTEAFF
>TRBV5-1
CASSLADNSPLHF
>TRBV10-3
CAISGASGTGYEQYF
>TRBV9
CASSAPLAGGDNEQFF
>TRBV5-1
CASSGGVDNEQFF
>TRBV10-3
CAIMRDTTGNTIYF
>TRBV20-1
CSARAPDGGYEQYF
>TRBV20-1
CSAGPLGGYTF
>TRBV9
CASSVDTNYGYTF
>TRBV20-1
CSAPGWGVGATNEKLFF
>TRBV7-8
CASSESGEHGELFF